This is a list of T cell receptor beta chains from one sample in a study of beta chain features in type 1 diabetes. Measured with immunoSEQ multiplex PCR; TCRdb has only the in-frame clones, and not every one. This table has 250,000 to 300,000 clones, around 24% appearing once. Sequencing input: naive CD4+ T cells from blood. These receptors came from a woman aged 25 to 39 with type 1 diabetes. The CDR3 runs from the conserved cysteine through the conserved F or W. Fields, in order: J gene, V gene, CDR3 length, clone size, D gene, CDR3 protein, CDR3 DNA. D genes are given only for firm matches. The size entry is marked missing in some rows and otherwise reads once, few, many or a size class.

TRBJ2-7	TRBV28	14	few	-	CASSSYRGSYEQYF	TGTGCCAGCAGTAGTTATAGGGGCTCCTACGAGCAGTACTTC
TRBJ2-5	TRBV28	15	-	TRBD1	CASSLWQGAGETQYF	TGTGCCAGCAGTTTATGGCAGGGGGCCGGAGAGACCCAGTACTTC
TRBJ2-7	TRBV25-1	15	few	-	CASSQPGDGYYEQYF	TGTGCCAGCAGTCAACCGGGGGACGGGTACTACGAGCAGTACTTC
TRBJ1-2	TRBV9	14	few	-	CASSSGVYDYGYTF	TGTGCCAGCAGCTCAGGCGTATACGACTATGGCTACACCTTC
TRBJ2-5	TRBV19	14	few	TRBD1	CASSVDRGWETQYF	TGTGCCAGTAGCGTGGACAGGGGTTGGGAGACCCAGTACTTC
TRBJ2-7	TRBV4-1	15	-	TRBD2	CASSREAGATYEQYF	TGCGCCAGCAGCCGAGAAGCGGGAGCAACCTACGAGCAGTACTTC
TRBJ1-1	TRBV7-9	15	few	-	CASSADLGAGTEAFF	TGTGCCAGCAGCGCCGACCTAGGGGCTGGCACTGAAGCTTTCTTT
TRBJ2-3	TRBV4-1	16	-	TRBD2	CASSQELAGLADTQYF	TGCGCCAGCAGCCAAGAACTAGCGGGATTAGCAGATACGCAGTATTTT
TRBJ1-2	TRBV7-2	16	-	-	CASSSMTRSGGYGYTF	TGTGCCAGCAGCTCGATGACTCGATCCGGTGGCTATGGCTACACCTTC
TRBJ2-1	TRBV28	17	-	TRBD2	CAISGLAGGSSYNEQFF	TGTGCCATCTCGGGACTAGCGGGAGGGAGCTCCTACAATGAGCAGTTCTTC
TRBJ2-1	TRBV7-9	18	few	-	CASSIPAAGGSSYNEQFF	TGTGCCAGCAGCATACCCGCAGCCGGGGGAAGCTCCTACAATGAGCAGTTCTTC
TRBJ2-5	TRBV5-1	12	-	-	CASSLLQETQYF	TGCGCCAGCAGCCTCTTACAAGAGACCCAGTACTTC
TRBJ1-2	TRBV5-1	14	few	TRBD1	CASSLGQGRYGYTF	TGCGCCAGCAGCCTGGGACAGGGTCGGTATGGCTACACCTTC
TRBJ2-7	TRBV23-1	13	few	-	CASSQNPGREQYF	TGCGCCAGCAGTCAAAACCCAGGGAGGGAGCAGTACTTC
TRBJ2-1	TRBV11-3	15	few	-	CASSLDPGTYNEQFF	TGTGCCAGCAGCTTAGATCCAGGAACCTACAATGAGCAGTTCTTC
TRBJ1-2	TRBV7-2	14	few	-	CASSLAPGPYGYTF	TGTGCCAGCAGCTTAGCCCCAGGGCCCTATGGCTACACCTTC
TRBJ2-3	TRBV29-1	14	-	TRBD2	CSAMTSSSTDTQYF	TGCAGCGCCATGACTAGCTCTAGCACAGATACGCAGTATTTT
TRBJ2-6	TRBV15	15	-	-	CATSRGGYGANVLTF	TGTGCCACCAGCAGGGGAGGCTACGGGGCCAACGTCCTGACTTTC
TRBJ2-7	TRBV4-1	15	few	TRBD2	CASSQGGGFTYEQYF	TGCGCCAGCAGCCAAGGGGGGGGGTTCACCTACGAGCAGTACTTC
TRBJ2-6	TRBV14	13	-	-	CASSEGGFGVLTF	TGTGCCAGCAGTGAGGGGGGGTTCGGCGTCCTGACTTTC
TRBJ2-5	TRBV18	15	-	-	CASSTLDRIRETQYF	TGTGCCAGCTCAACCCTAGACAGGATACGAGAGACCCAGTACTTC
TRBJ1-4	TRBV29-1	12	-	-	CSVVGREEKLFF	TGCAGCGTTGTGGGGAGGGAAGAAAAACTGTTTTTT
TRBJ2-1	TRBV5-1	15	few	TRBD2	CASSHGLAAYNEQFF	TGCGCCAGCAGCCATGGACTAGCGGCGTACAATGAGCAGTTCTTC
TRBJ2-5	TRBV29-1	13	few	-	CSVTGSPGETQYF	TGCAGCGTTACCGGGAGTCCGGGCGAGACCCAGTACTTC
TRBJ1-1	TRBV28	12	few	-	CASSPGRTEAFF	TGTGCCAGCAGTCCGGGAAGAACTGAAGCTTTCTTT
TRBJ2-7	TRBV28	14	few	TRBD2	CASGTGGPTYEQYF	TGTGCCAGCGGCACGGGAGGGCCCACCTACGAGCAGTACTTC
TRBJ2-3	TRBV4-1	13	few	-	CASRRGSTDTQYF	TGCGCCAGCAGAAGGGGGAGCACAGATACGCAGTATTTT
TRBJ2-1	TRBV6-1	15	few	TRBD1	CASSTSGTGGNEQFF	TGTGCCAGCAGTACCTCCGGGACAGGGGGCAATGAGCAGTTCTTC
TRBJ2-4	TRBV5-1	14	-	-	CASSLQGAKNIQYF	TGCGCCAGCAGCTTGCAGGGGGCCAAAAACATTCAGTACTTC
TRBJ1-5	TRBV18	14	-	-	CASSPGTTYQPQHF	TGTGCCAGCTCTCCCGGGACAACGTATCAGCCCCAGCATTTT
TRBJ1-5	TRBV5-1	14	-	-	CASSLGGGDQPQHF	TGCGCCAGCAGCTTGGGGGGAGGGGATCAGCCCCAGCATTTT
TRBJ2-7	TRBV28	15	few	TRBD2	CASSTPSGRNYEQYF	TGTGCCAGCAGTACCCCTAGCGGGCGGAACTACGAGCAGTACTTC
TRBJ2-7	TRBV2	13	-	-	CASSPDISYEQYF	TGTGCCAGCAGCCCCGACATAAGCTACGAGCAGTACTTC
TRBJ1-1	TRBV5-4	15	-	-	CASSLGAGDHTEAFF	TGTGCCAGCAGCTTGGGGGCAGGGGACCACACTGAAGCTTTCTTT
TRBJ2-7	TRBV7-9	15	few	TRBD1	CASSSLRQGNYEQYF	TGTGCCAGCAGCTCCTTACGACAGGGCAACTACGAGCAGTACTTC
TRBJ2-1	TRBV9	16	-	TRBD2	CASSRSGRALGNEQFF	TGTGCCAGCAGCCGTAGCGGGAGGGCCCTCGGCAATGAGCAGTTCTTC
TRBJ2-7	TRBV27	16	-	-	CASSSRIGGGPYEQYF	TGTGCCAGCAGTTCCCGCATAGGCGGAGGCCCCTACGAGCAGTACTTC
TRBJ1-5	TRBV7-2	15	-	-	CASSFDYGSNQPQHF	TGTGCCAGCAGCTTCGACTATGGAAGCAATCAGCCCCAGCATTTT
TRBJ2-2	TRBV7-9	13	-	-	CASREQYTGELFF	TGTGCCAGCAGAGAACAGTACACCGGGGAGCTGTTTTTT
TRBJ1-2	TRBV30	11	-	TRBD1	CAFYQGDGYTF	TGTGCCTTTTACCAGGGGGACGGCTACACCTTC
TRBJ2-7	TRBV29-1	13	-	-	CSVDQGGLDEQYF	TGCAGCGTTGACCAGGGAGGACTTGACGAGCAGTACTTC
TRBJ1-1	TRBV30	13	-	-	CAWSVLGRPRAFF	TGTGCCTGGAGTGTATTAGGGAGGCCACGGGCTTTCTTT
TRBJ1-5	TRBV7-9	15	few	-	CASSPRGGANQPQHF	TGTGCCAGCAGCCCAAGAGGGGGAGCTAATCAGCCCCAGCATTTT
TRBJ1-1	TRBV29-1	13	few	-	CSVAYRELIEAFF	TGCAGCGTGGCCTACAGGGAGCTCATCGAAGCTTTCTTT
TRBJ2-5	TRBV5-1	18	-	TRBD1	CASSPQAEWDRREETQYF	TGCGCCAGCAGCCCCCAAGCCGAGTGGGACAGAAGAGAGGAGACCCAGTACTTC
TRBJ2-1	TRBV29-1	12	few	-	CSALRGGNEQFF	TGCAGCGCCCTTAGAGGGGGCAATGAGCAGTTCTTC
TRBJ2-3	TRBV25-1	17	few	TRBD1	CASRLHHGQGAGDTQYF	TGTGCCAGCAGGCTACATCACGGGCAGGGGGCGGGCGATACGCAGTATTTT
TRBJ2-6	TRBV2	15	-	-	CASTSPYSGANVLTF	TGTGCCAGCACTTCCCCCTACTCTGGGGCCAACGTCCTGACTTTC
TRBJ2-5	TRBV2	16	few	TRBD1	CASSEVSGQGGETQYF	TGTGCCAGCAGTGAAGTGTCGGGACAGGGAGGAGAGACCCAGTACTTC
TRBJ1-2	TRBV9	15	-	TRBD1	CASSVEDRANYGYTF	TGTGCCAGCAGCGTAGAAGACAGGGCTAACTATGGCTACACCTTC
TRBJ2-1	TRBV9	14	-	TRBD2	CASSVLRLASEQFF	TGTGCCAGCAGCGTACTCCGACTAGCGAGTGAGCAGTTCTTC
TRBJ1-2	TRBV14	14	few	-	CASSQEGGSYGYTF	TGTGCCAGCAGCCAAGAAGGGGGAAGCTATGGCTACACCTTC
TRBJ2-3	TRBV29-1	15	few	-	CSVVWPGLGTNTQYF	TGCAGCGTCGTCTGGCCGGGACTGGGTACAAATACGCAGTATTTT
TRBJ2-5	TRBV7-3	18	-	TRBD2	CASSPGLAGGRWQETQYF	TGTGCCAGCAGCCCGGGACTAGCGGGAGGGCGGTGGCAAGAGACCCAGTACTTC